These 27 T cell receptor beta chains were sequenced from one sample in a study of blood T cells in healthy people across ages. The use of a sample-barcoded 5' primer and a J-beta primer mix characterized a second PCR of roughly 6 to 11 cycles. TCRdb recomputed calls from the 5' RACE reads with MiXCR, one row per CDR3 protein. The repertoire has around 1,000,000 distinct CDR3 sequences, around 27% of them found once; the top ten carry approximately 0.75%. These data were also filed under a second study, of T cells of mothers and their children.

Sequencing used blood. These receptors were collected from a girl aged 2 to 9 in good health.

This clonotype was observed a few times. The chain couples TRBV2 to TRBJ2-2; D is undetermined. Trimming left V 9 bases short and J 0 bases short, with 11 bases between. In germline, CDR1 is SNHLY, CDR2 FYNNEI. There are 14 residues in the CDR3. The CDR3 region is CASHRVANTGELFF. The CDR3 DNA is TGTGCCAGTCACCGGGTGGCGAACACCGGGGAGCTGTTTTTT.

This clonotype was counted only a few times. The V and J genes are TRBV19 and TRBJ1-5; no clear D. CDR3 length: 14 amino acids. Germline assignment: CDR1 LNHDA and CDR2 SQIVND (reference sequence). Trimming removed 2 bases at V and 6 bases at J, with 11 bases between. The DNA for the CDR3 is TGTGCCAGTAGTATAACCCCAACCCCTCAGCCCCAGCATTTT. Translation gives CASSITPTPQPQHF. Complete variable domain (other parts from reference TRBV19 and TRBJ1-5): DGGITQSPKYLFRKEGQNVTLSCEQNLNHDAMYWYRQDPGQGLRLIYYSQIVNDFQKGDIAEGYSVSREKKESFPLTVTSAQKNPTAFYLCASSITPTPQPQHFGDGTRLSIL.

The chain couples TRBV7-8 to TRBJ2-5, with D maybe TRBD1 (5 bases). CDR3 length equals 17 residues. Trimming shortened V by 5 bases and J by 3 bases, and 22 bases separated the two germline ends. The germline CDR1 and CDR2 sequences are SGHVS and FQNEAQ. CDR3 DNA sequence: TGTGCCAGCAGCCCAATGGGTAGGGGTCTTACGAAAGAGACCCAGTACTTC. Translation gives CASSPMGRGLTKETQYF.

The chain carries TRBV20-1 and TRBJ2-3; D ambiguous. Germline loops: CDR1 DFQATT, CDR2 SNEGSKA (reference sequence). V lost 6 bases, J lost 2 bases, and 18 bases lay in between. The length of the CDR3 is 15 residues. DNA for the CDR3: TGCAGTGCCGTCGGTTTGGACGCCTACACAGATACGCAGTATTTT. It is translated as CSAVGLDAYTDTQYF.

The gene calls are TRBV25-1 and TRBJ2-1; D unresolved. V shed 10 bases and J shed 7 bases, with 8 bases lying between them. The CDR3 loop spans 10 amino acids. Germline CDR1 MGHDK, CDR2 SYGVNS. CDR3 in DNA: TGTGCCACCCAATGGAATGAGCAGTTCTTC. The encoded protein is CATQWNEQFF.

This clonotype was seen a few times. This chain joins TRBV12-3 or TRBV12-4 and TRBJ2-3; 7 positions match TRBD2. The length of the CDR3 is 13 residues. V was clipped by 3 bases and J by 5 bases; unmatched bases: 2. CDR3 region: CASSLGLIDTQYF. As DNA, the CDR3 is TGTGCCAGCAGTTTGGGACTAATAGATACGCAGTATTTT.

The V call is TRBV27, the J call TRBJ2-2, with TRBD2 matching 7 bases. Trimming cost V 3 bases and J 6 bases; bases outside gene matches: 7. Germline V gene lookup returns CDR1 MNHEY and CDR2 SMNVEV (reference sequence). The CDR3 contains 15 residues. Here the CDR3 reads CASSFGTTAPGELFF. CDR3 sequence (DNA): TGTGCCAGCAGTTTTGGGACTACGGCCCCCGGGGAGCTGTTTTTT.

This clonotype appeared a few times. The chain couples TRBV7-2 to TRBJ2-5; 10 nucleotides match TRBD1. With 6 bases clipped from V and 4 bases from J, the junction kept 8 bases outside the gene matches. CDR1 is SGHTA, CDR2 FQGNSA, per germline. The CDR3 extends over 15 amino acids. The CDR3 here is CASRETGGAPETQYF. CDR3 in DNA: TGTGCCAGCAGAGAGACAGGGGGCGCCCCAGAGACCCAGTACTTC. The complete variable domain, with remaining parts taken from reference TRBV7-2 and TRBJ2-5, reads GAGVSQSPSNKVTEKGKDVELRCDPISGHTALYWYRQSLGQGLEFLIYFQGNSAPDKSGLPSDRFSAERTGGSVSTLTIQRTQQEDSAVYLCASRETGGAPETQYFGPGTRLLVL.

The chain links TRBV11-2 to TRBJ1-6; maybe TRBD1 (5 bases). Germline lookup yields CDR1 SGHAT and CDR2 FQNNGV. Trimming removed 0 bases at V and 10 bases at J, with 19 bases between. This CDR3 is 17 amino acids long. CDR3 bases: TGTGCCAGCAGCTTAGAGGCGGGACCCCTCTTACCGTCACCCCTCCACTTT. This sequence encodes CASSLEAGPLLPSPLHF.

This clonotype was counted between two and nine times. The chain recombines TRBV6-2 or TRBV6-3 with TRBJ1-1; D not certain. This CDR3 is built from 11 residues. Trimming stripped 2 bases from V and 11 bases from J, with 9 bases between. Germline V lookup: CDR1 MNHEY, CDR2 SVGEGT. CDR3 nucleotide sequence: TGTGCCAGCAGTTACAATCAAGGGGCTTTCTTT. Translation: CASSYNQGAFF.

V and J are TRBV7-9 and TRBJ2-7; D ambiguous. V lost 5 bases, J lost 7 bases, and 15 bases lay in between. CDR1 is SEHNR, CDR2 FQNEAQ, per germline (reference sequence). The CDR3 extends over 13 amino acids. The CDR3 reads CASSENISGEQYF. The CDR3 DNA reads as TGTGCCAGCAGCGAAAACATCTCCGGGGAGCAGTACTTC.

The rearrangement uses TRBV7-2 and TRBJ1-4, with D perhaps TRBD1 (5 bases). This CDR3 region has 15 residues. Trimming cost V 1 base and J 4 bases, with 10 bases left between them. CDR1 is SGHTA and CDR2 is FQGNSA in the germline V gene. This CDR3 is CASSLVSGINEKLFF. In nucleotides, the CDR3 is TGTGCCAGCAGCTTAGTTTCAGGGATTAATGAAAAACTGTTTTTT. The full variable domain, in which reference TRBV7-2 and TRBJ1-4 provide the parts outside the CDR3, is GAGVSQSPSNKVTEKGKDVELRCDPISGHTALYWYRQSLGQGLEFLIYFQGNSAPDKSGLPSDRFSAERTGGSVSTLTIQRTQQEDSAVYLCASSLVSGINEKLFFGSGTQLSVL.

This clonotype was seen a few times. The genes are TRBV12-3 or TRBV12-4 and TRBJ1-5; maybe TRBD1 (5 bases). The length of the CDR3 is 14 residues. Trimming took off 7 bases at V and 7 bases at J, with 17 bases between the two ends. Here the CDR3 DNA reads TGTGCCAGCACCGTGGGGGGGAGAGGGCAGCCCCAGCATTTT. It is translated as CASTVGGRGQPQHF.

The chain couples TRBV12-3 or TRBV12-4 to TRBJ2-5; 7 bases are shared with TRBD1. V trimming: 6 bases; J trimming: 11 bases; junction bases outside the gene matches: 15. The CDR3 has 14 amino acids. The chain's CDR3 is CASSLGQRLRGQYF. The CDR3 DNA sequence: TGTGCCAGCAGCCTGGGACAGCGCCTTCGAGGGCAGTACTTC.

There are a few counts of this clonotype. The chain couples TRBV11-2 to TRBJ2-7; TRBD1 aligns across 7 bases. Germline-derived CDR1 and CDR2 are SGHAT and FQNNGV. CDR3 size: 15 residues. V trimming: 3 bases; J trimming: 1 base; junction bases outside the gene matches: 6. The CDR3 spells CASSFGQALSYEQYF. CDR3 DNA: TGTGCCAGCAGCTTCGGACAGGCCCTTTCCTACGAGCAGTACTTC.

CDR3 DNA: TGTGCCACCAGTGAGCTTACCAGCGGGAGTGTCGATACGCAGTATTTT. Translation: CATSELTSGSVDTQYF. The chain combines TRBV24-1 with TRBJ2-3; 8 nucleotides agree with TRBD2. There are 16 residues in the CDR3. Trimming took 4 bases from V and 6 from J; bases not matched to a gene: 11. The V gene's germline CDR1 is KGHDR and CDR2 SFDVKD.

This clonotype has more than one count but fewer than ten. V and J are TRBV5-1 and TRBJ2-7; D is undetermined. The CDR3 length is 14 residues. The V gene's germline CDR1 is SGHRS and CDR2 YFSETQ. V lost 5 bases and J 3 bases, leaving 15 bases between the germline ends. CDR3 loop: CASSDHGPHYEQYF. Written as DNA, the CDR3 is TGCGCCAGCAGTGACCATGGCCCTCACTACGAGCAGTACTTC.

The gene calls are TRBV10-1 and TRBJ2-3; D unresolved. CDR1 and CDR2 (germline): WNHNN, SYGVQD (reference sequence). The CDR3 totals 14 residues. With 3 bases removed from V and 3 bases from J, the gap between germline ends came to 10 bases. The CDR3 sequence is CASSDGVRTDTQYF. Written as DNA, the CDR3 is TGCGCCAGCAGTGACGGCGTCCGGACAGATACGCAGTATTTT.

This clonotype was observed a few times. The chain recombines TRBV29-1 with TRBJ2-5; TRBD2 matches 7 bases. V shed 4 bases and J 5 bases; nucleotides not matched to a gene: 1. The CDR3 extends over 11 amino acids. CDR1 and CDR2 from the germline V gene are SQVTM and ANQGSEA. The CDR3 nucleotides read TGCAGCGTTGTCGGGAGGGAGACCCAGTACTTC. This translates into CSVVGRETQYF.

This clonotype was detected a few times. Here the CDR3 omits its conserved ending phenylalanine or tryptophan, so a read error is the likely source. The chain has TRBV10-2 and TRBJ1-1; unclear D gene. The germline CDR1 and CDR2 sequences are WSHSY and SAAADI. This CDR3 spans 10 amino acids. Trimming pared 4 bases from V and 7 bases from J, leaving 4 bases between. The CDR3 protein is CASSAGEAFL. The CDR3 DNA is TGCGCCAGCAGTGCGGGTGAAGCTTTCCTT.

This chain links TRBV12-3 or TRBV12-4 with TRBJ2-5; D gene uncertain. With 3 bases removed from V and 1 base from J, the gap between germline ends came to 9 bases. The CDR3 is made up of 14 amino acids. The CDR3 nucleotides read TGTGCCAGCAGTTTTCGTAGTCCCCAAGAGACCCAGTACTTC. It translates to CASSFRSPQETQYF.

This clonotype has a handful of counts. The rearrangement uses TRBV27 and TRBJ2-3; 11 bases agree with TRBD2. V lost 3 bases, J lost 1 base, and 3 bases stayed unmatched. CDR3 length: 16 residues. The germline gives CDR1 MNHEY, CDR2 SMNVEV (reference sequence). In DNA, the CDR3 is TGTGCCAGCAGTTTTAGTAGCGGGGGGGGCACAGATACGCAGTATTTT. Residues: CASSFSSGGGTDTQYF.

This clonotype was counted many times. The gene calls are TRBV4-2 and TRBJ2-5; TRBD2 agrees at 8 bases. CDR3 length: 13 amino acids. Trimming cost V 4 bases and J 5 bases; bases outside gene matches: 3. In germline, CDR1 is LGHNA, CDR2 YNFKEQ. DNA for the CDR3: TGTGCCAGCAGCCCCCGACTAGCGGAGACCCAGTACTTC. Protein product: CASSPRLAETQYF.

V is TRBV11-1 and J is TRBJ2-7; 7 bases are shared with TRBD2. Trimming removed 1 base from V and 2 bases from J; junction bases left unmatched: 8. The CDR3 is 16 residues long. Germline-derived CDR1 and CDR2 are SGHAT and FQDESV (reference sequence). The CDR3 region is CASSLEVAGVPYEQYF. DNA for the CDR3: TGTGCCAGCAGCTTAGAAGTGGCGGGAGTCCCCTACGAGCAGTACTTC.

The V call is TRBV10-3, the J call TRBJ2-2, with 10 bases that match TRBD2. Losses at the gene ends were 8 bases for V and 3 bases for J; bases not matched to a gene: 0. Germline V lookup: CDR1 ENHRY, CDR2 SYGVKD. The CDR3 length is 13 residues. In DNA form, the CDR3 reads TGTGCCATCGGACTAGCGGACACCGGGGAGCTGTTTTTT. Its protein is CAIGLADTGELFF.

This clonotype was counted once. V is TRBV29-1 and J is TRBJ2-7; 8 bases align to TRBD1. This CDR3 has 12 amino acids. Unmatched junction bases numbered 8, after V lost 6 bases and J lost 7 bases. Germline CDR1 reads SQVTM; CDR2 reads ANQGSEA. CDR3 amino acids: CSVWDRSGEQYF. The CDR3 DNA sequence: TGCAGCGTCTGGGACAGGTCTGGAGAGCAGTACTTC.

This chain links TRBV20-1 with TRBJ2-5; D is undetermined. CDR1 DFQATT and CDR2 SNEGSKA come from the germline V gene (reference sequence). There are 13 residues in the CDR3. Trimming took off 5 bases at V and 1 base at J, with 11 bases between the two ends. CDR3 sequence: CSAFIDIQETQYF. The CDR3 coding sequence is TGCAGTGCTTTTATAGACATCCAAGAGACCCAGTACTTC.